The clone carrying this T cell receptor (beta chain) was observed many times. Its antigen is currently unknown. Stated time point: newly diagnosed GD, antithyroid drugs for less than 3 months. Construction of the TCR library relied on RNA isolated from PBMCs. The data were taken from a study of regulatory T cells in long-lasting Graves disease. Study outcomes and limitations: Persistent disease preferred TRBV28, TRBJ1-2 and TRBJ2-5; new disease, TRBV20-1 and TRBJ2-1.

The TCR beta library used iRepertoire HTBI primers with Arm-PCR amplification of CDR3. MiXCR was run by TCRdb on the multiplex PCR reads, yielding one entry per CDR3 protein. The table includes over 350,000 distinct CDR3 sequences, 14% to 15% detected once. Trimming took 1 base from V and 1 from J, leaving 10 bases between them. The germline CDR1 and CDR2 sequences are MNHEY and SMNVEV (reference sequence). The CDR3 covers 16 residues. A further study also used this sample, focusing on T cells in Graves' hyperthyroidism and ophthalmopathy.

This rearrangement joins TRBV27 to TRBJ2-2, with D possibly being TRBD1 or TRBD2 (6 bases each). The sequenced sample was peripheral blood mononuclear cells (PBMCs), obtained at new diagnosis, from a patient treated with antithyroid drugs. This TCR came from a woman in her forties with Graves disease. The CDR3 nucleotides read TGTGCCAGCAGTTTATTAGGAGGGGGGAACACCGGGGAGCTGTTTTTT. It translates to CASSLLGGGNTGELFF.